The entry below gives a single T cell receptor (beta chain) sequence along with its context. This sample is part of a study of blood T cell repertoires in COVID-19. The wider study: The United States, Italy and Spain provided the acute and convalescent COVID-19 samples.

In the original analysis: How many nucleated cells were present was estimated from reference gene primer amplification. Some clones are missing from TCRdb's copy, which holds only in-frame ones; the method was immunoSEQ multiplex PCR. V and J calls and clone size are as listed in that table; D and trimming were resolved from the DNA. The sample holds approximately 19,000 clones, roughly 90% seen once. The sample consisted of peripheral blood. This TCR came from a human donor in a cohort sampled during active COVID-19. The donor label of this sample is uncertain.

The CDR3 loop is CASSRGDFYEQFF. CDR3 in DNA: TGTGCCAGTAGTAGGGGGGACTTTTATGAGCAGTTCTTC. This chain joins TRBV19 and TRBJ2-1; a possible D gene is TRBD2 (6 bases). V was shortened by 4 bases and J by 8 bases, with 12 bases between the two germline ends. This CDR3 comprises 13 residues. Germline V gene data show CDR1 as LNHDA and CDR2 as SQIVND (reference sequence).